The clone carrying this TCR beta chain was counted a few times. TRB was amplified from around 230-520 ng of blood genomic DNA. The CDR3 runs 13 residues. J was trimmed by 7 bases and V by 8 bases; bases with no gene match: 8. From germline, CDR1 is ENHRY and CDR2 SYGVKD. The record originates from a study of T and B cells in COVID-19 patients. BIOMED2 TRB-A/B primer pools were used in multiplex TRB PCR. MiXCR, applied by TCRdb to the multiplex PCR reads, yields one record per CDR3 protein. This sample has 9,000 to 13,000 distinct CDR3 sequences, with under 35% found just once. Material: blood. The TCR sequence derives from a human donor with active COVID-19. This chain links TRBV10-3 with TRBJ2-1; 7 bases match TRBD2. CDR3 sequence: CAICSGDPNEQFF. The CDR3 coding sequence is TGTGCCATCTGCAGCGGGGATCCTAATGAGCAGTTCTTC.